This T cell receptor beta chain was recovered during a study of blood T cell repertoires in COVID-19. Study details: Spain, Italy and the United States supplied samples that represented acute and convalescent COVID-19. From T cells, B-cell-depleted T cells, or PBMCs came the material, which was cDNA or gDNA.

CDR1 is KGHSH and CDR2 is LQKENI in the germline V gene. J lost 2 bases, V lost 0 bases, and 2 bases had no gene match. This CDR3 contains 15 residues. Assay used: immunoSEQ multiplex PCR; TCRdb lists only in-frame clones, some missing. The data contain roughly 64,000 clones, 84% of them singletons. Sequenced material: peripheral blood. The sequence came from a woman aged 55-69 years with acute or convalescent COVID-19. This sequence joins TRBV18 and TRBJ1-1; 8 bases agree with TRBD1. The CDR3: CASSPPTGANTEAFF. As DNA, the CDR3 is TGTGCCAGCTCACCACCGACAGGGGCAAACACTGAAGCTTTCTTT.